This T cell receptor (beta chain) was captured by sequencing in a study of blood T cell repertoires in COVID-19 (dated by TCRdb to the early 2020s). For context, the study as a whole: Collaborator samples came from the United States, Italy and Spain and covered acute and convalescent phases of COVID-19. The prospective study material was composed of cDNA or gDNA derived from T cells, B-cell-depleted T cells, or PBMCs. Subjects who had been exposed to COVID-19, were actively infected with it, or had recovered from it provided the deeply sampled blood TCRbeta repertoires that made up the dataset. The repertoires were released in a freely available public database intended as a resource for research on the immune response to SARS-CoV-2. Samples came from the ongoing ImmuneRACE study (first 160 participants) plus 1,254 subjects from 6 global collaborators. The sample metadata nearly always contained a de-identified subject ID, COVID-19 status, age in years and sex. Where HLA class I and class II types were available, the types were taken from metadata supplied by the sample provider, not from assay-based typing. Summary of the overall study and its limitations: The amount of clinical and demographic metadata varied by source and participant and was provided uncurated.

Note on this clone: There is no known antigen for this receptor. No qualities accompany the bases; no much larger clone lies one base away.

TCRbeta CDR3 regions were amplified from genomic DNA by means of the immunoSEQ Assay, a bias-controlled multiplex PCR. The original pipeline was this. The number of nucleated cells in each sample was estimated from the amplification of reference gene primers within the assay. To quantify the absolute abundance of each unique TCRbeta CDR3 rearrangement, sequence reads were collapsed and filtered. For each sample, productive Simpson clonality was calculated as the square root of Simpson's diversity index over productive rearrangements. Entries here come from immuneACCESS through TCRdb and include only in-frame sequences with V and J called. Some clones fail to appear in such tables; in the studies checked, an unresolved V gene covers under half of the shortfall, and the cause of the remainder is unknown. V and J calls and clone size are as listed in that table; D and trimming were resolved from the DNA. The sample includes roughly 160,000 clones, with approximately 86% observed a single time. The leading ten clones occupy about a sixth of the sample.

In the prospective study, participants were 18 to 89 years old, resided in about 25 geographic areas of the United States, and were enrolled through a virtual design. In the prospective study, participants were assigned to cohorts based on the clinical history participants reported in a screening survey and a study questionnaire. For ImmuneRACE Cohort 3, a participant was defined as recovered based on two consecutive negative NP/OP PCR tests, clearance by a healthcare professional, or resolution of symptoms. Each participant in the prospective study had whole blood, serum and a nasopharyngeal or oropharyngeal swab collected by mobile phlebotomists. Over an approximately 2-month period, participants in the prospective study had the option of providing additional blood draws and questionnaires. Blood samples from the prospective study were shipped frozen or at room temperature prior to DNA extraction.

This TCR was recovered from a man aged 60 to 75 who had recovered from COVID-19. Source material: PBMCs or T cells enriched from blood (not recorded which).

The CDR3 region: CASSVRASITGELFF. The nucleotide sequence reads as follows: TGTGCCAGCAGCGTCAGGGCCTCGATCACCGGGGAGCTGTTTTTT. The chain couples TRBV9 to TRBJ2-2; the D gene is possibly TRBD1, with 5 bases matching. At the junction V is shortened by 2 bases and J by 4 bases, with 12 bases in between. The CDR3 runs 15 residues from the cysteine to the phenylalanine. Of the read, only the CDR3 DNA is kept; its 45 bases are in frame from base 1. CDR1 and CDR2 (SGDLS, YYNGEE) derive from the germline V gene.